Shown below are 32 T cell receptor beta chains from a single sample sequenced in a study of T-cell reconstitution after alpha-beta-depleted transplantation in children. A TCRbeta library incorporating unique molecular identifiers was prepared. Using its own MiXCR run on the PCR reads, TCRdb lists one record per CDR3 protein. The sample lists about 260,000 distinct CDR3 sequences; 8.2% were seen once. The input for sequencing was PBMCs, mostly from graft donor cells, taken 180 days after TCRalphabeta/CD19-depleted stem cell transplant. All receptors derive from a male patient between 10 and 17 years old who had a stem cell transplant for acute lymphoblastic leukemia, so the T cells may come from the graft donor.

This clonotype was observed many times. This chain uses TRBV2 with TRBJ2-2; D might be TRBD1 (6 bases). Germline V lookup: CDR1 SNHLY, CDR2 FYNNEI. The V and J ends lost 3 bases and 0 bases respectively, with 11 bases between them. This CDR3 has 16 amino acids. CDR3 bases: TGTGCCAGCAGTGACGGGACACCTTCGAACACCGGGGAGCTGTTTTTT. This encodes CASSDGTPSNTGELFF.

This clonotype has at least ten counts. J is TRBJ2-1 and V is TRBV7-3; 9 bases fit TRBD2. The V gene end was trimmed by 0 bases and the J gene end by 2 bases; junction bases not matched to a gene: 5. CDR1 SGHTA and CDR2 FQGTGA come from the germline V gene. The CDR3 sequence is 17 residues long. In DNA, the CDR3 is TGTGCCAGCAGCTTAACGGCGGCGGGGGGGCCCTACAATGAGCAGTTCTTC. Translation gives CASSLTAAGGPYNEQFF.

This clonotype has ten or more counts. This chain connects TRBV27 to TRBJ2-7; a weak D match, TRBD2 (7 bases). This CDR3 is 15 amino acids long. The germline V gene encodes CDR1 MNHEY and CDR2 SMNVEV (reference sequence). V was shortened by 1 base and J by 4 bases, with 14 bases between the two germline ends. The CDR3 protein is CASSLFWGGQYEQYF. As DNA, the CDR3 is TGTGCCAGCAGTTTATTCTGGGGGGGGCAATACGAGCAGTACTTC.

In its sample, this clonotype was seen many times. The chain carries TRBV18 and TRBJ2-5; TRBD1 matches at 7 bases. Germline CDR1 and CDR2: KGHSH and LQKENI. The ends lost 3 bases at V and 2 bases at J; junction bases unmatched: 6. The CDR3 consists of 15 residues. In nucleotides, the CDR3 is TGTGCCAGCTCACCCGGACAGGCTACTCAAGAGACCCAGTACTTC. Translation: CASSPGQATQETQYF.

The J gene is TRBJ2-5, the V gene TRBV11-1; 10 bases align to TRBD1. The CDR3 has 16 residues. V lost 4 bases and J lost 3; bases outside the gene matches: 8. Germline lookup yields CDR1 SGHAT and CDR2 FQDESV (reference sequence). DNA for the CDR3: TGTGCCAGCAGCTCTTTTCCGGGACAGGGGAAAGAGACCCAGTACTTC. Amino acid sequence: CASSSFPGQGKETQYF.

This clonotype appeared many times. The V call is TRBV5-6, the J call TRBJ2-1; a weak D match, TRBD2 (6 bases). CDR1 and CDR2 from the germline V gene are SGHDT and YYEEEE. The CDR3 has 15 residues. Trimming removed 0 bases at V and 5 bases at J, with 12 bases between. CDR3 region: CASSLAGALDNEQFF. For the CDR3, the DNA is TGTGCCAGCAGCTTGGCGGGAGCTTTGGACAATGAGCAGTTCTTC. The entire variable domain, with the rest obtained from reference TRBV5-6 and TRBJ2-1, is as follows: DAGVTQSPTHLIKTRGQQVTLRCSPKSGHDTVSWYQQALGQGPQFIFQYYEEEERQRGNFPDRFSGHQFPNYSSELNVNALLLGDSALYLCASSLAGALDNEQFFGPGTRLTVL.

This clonotype has at least ten counts. The chain carries TRBV29-1 and TRBJ2-2, with D maybe TRBD2 (7 bases). Germline V gives CDR1 SQVTM, CDR2 ANQGSEA. The CDR3 covers 14 residues. V was cut by 7 bases and J by 6 bases, with 18 bases left in between. CDR3 residues: CSASSGGGPGELFF. In nucleotides, the CDR3 is TGCAGCGCCTCATCTGGGGGGGGGCCCGGGGAGCTGTTTTTT.

This clonotype was seen many times. The chain carries TRBV6-2 or TRBV6-3 and TRBJ2-4; TRBD2 aligns across 10 bases. The CDR3 totals 15 residues. Germline V gene sequence: CDR1 MNHEY, CDR2 SVGEGT. The V and J ends lost 6 bases and 8 bases, in that order; junction bases with no gene match: 10. The CDR3 reads CASRQRGGLNDIQYF. The CDR3 DNA reads TGTGCCAGCAGACAGCGGGGGGGTCTGAATGACATTCAGTACTTC.

This clonotype was picked up many times. This chain uses TRBV15 with TRBJ2-5, with D tentatively TRBD2 (6 bases). This CDR3 region has 16 residues. V was shortened by 5 bases and J by 0 bases, with 16 bases between the two germline ends. Germline CDR1 reads LNHNV; CDR2 reads YYDKDF (reference sequence). CDR3 in amino acids: CATSPRRGTYQETQYF. The CDR3, as DNA: TGTGCCACCAGCCCCCGGAGGGGCACGTACCAAGAGACCCAGTACTTC.

This clonotype has ten or more counts. The chain couples TRBV7-8 to TRBJ2-3, with 9 bases lining up with TRBD1. The length of the CDR3 is 16 residues. Germline lookup yields CDR1 SGHVS and CDR2 FQNEAQ. The V segment lost 5 bases and the J segment 2 bases; nucleotides outside the gene matches: 8. In DNA form, the CDR3 reads TGTGCCAGCAGCGCCCTACAGGGGGCGCTCACAGATACGCAGTATTTT. It translates to CASSALQGALTDTQYF. The whole variable domain, remainder taken from reference TRBV7-8 and TRBJ2-3, is GAGVSQSPRYKVAKRGQDVALRCDPISGHVSLFWYQQALGQGPEFLTYFQNEAQLDKSGLPSDRFFAERPEGSVSTLKIQRTQQEDSAVYLCASSALQGALTDTQYFGPGTRLTVL.

This clonotype was seen repeatedly, ten times or more. V and J are TRBV9 and TRBJ2-5, with D possibly matching TRBD1 (6 bases). Germline CDR1 is SGDLS and CDR2 is YYNGEE. The CDR3 covers 15 residues. Between the trimmed V and J ends, which lost 0 bases and 6 bases, there was a span of 15 bases. DNA of the CDR3: TGTGCCAGCAGCGTAGACCTGGGACATTCTCAGACCCAGTACTTC. It translates to CASSVDLGHSQTQYF.

This clonotype was detected ten times or more. The chain links TRBV5-5 to TRBJ2-1; 16 positions match TRBD2. This CDR3 spans 17 amino acids. The V and J ends lost 4 bases and 9 bases, in that order; junction bases with no gene match: 10. Germline V gives CDR1 SGHKS, CDR2 YYEKEE (reference sequence). CDR3 sequence (DNA): TGTGCCAGCAGCCCCCTGGTGGGACTAGCGGGAGGGGTTGAGCAGTTCTTC. Translating it yields CASSPLVGLAGGVEQFF.

This clonotype was detected ten times or more. The chain couples TRBV6-5 to TRBJ1-1; D possibly corresponds to TRBD1 (6 bases). Germline assignment: CDR1 MNHEY and CDR2 SVGAGI. The CDR3 sequence is 15 residues long. The V and J ends lost 2 bases and 2 bases respectively, with 12 bases between them. This CDR3 is CASSYALTGNTEAFF. The CDR3 bases are TGTGCCAGCAGTTACGCTCTGACAGGCAACACTGAAGCTTTCTTT.

This clonotype was seen ten or more times. The chain links TRBV11-2 to TRBJ1-4, with 7 bases lining up with TRBD1. The V gene's germline CDR1 is SGHAT and CDR2 FQNNGV. CDR3 length: 15 residues. V shed 4 bases and J 7 bases; nucleotides not matched to a gene: 9. The CDR3 protein is CASSYRQGRGEKLFF. In DNA form, the CDR3 reads TGTGCCAGCAGCTACCGACAGGGAAGGGGTGAAAAACTGTTTTTT.

This clonotype was seen repeatedly, ten times or more. The chain recombines TRBV7-2 with TRBJ2-5; 7 bases agree with TRBD2. Trimming removed 3 bases from V and 5 bases from J; junction bases left unmatched: 3. The CDR3 runs 13 residues. Germline CDR1 SGHTA, CDR2 FQGNSA. The chain's CDR3 is CASSLGGVETQYF. In DNA, the CDR3 is TGTGCCAGCAGCTTGGGGGGGGTTGAGACCCAGTACTTC.

This clonotype was counted ten times or more. V gene TRBV10-3 combines with J gene TRBJ1-2, with 9 positions matching TRBD1. The CDR3 is 14 residues long. With 7 bases clipped from V and 5 bases from J, the junction kept 8 bases outside the gene matches. The V gene's germline CDR1 is ENHRY and CDR2 SYGVKD. DNA of the CDR3: TGTGCCATCACAGGGACAGGGTCGTCGTATGGCTACACCTTC. Its translation is CAITGTGSSYGYTF.

This clonotype was counted at least ten times. The chain links TRBV20-1 to TRBJ2-2; D gene uncertain. From germline, CDR1 is DFQATT and CDR2 SNEGSKA (reference sequence). V dropped 4 bases and J dropped 1 base, with 7 bases sitting between them. This CDR3 has 13 amino acids. The CDR3 spells CSANHRNTGELFF. The CDR3, as DNA: TGCAGTGCTAATCACAGGAACACCGGGGAGCTGTTTTTT.

Comment on this clonotype: A much larger clone differs from this one at a single base, so this may be a read error. This chain connects TRBV3-1 to TRBJ1-2, with TRBD1 as a possible D gene (6 bases). Germline V CDR1 and CDR2: LGHDT, YNNKEL (reference sequence). CDR3 size: 14 residues. The ends were cut back, 3 bases at V and 4 bases at J, with 12 bases in the middle. This CDR3 is CASSHRDTGYGYTF. The DNA of the CDR3 is TGTGCCAGCAGCCATCGGGACACGGGCTATGGCTACACCTTC.

This clonotype was detected ten times or more. The chain recombines TRBV12-3 or TRBV12-4 with TRBJ2-7; maybe TRBD1 (6 bases). The CDR3 is made up of 15 amino acids. V was trimmed by 6 bases and J by 5 bases, leaving 20 bases between them. This chain's CDR3 is CASSVAFTGIDEQYF. In nucleotides, the CDR3 is TGTGCCAGCAGCGTCGCCTTTACAGGGATCGACGAGCAGTACTTC.

This clonotype was observed at least ten times. This rearrangement joins TRBV5-1 to TRBJ2-1, with D unclear. Germline assignment: CDR1 SGHRS and CDR2 YFSETQ. The V end was cut by 0 bases, the J end by 4 bases, with 8 bases between. The CDR3 totals 14 residues. The CDR3 region is CASSLAFPYNEQFF. The CDR3 region has the DNA TGCGCCAGCAGCTTGGCATTTCCGTACAATGAGCAGTTCTTC. The complete variable domain, with remaining parts taken from reference TRBV5-1 and TRBJ2-1, reads KAGVTQTPRYLIKTRGQQVTLSCSPISGHRSVSWYQQTPGQGLQFLFEYFSETQRNKGNFPGRFSGRQFSNSRSEMNVSTLELGDSALYLCASSLAFPYNEQFFGPGTRLTVL.

This clonotype appeared many times. The chain combines TRBV6-2 or TRBV6-3 with TRBJ2-3; D is perhaps TRBD1 or TRBD2 (5 bases each). The CDR3 is 15 amino acids. Germline V gene data show CDR1 as MNHEY and CDR2 as SVGEGT. Trimming left V 5 bases short and J 2 bases short, with 14 bases between. The CDR3: CASSDEGTATDTQYF. As DNA, the CDR3 is TGTGCCAGCAGTGACGAAGGGACGGCCACAGATACGCAGTATTTT.

The table lists this clonotype with many counts. The chain has TRBV20-1 and TRBJ2-4; D tentatively reads TRBD1 or TRBD2 (5 bases each). Trimming stripped 5 bases from V and 1 base from J, with 9 bases between. Germline V gene lookup returns CDR1 DFQATT and CDR2 SNEGSKA (reference sequence). The CDR3 length is 13 residues. CDR3 DNA sequence: TGCAGTGCTCGGGACGGGGCCAAAAACATTCAGTACTTC. Its translation is CSARDGAKNIQYF.

At least ten counts were recorded for this clonotype. The chain links TRBV5-5 to TRBJ1-1, with a possible D match to TRBD1 (5 bases). The CDR3 has 16 amino acids. Germline loops: CDR1 SGHKS, CDR2 YYEKEE (reference sequence). V was cut by 4 bases and J by 0 bases, with 16 bases left in between. The CDR3 is CASSPHRMILNTEAFF. As DNA, the CDR3 is TGTGCCAGCAGCCCACACAGGATGATTCTGAACACTGAAGCTTTCTTT.

This clonotype was counted many times. The chain joins TRBV21-1 to TRBJ2-7. TRBV21-1 is termed a pseudogene. This CDR3 comprises 8 residues. This CDR3 is CASTHQYF. The CDR3 DNA reads TGTGCCAGCACTCATCAGTACTTC.

This clonotype was observed once. This may be a read error: a much more frequent sequence differs by one nucleotide. The rearrangement uses TRBV18 and TRBJ1-5; no definite D call. Germline V gene lookup returns CDR1 KGHSH and CDR2 LQKENI. Trimming took off 3 bases at V and 4 bases at J, with 10 bases between the two ends. CDR3 length: 14 amino acids. The CDR3 sequence: CASSPSSVNQPQHF. CDR3 bases: TGTGCCAGCTCACCCAGCAGCGTTAATCAGCCCCAGCATTTT.

For this clonotype: A much more abundant neighbour one base away suggests this may be a read error. This chain joins TRBV10-3 and TRBJ2-7; D is unclear. Germline V CDR1 and CDR2: ENHRY, SYGVKD. Trimming left V 5 bases short and J 8 bases short, with 16 bases between. CDR3 length equals 13 residues. The CDR3 DNA reads TGTGCCATCAGTCCTGACTTCCGATACCAGCAGTACTTC. Translated: CAISPDFRYQQYF.

This clonotype was counted at least ten times. The chain has TRBV7-9 and TRBJ2-4; TRBD1 agrees at 9 bases. CDR3 length equals 16 residues. Unmatched junction bases numbered 5, after V lost 4 bases and J lost 1 base. From germline, CDR1 is SEHNR and CDR2 FQNEAQ (reference sequence). The DNA for the CDR3 is TGTGCCAGCAGCTCCCGGGACAGGGAGGCCAAAAACATTCAGTACTTC. It is translated as CASSSRDREAKNIQYF.

This clonotype was observed many times. This chain connects TRBV12-3 or TRBV12-4 to TRBJ2-7; 8 nucleotides align to TRBD2. The CDR3 runs 14 residues. The J segment lost 2 bases and the V segment lost 6 bases, leaving 6 bases of the junction unmatched. In DNA form, the CDR3 reads TGTGCCAGCAGACGAGCGGGGGAAGCCTACGAGCAGTACTTC. Its protein is CASRRAGEAYEQYF.

This clonotype was counted a single time. A much larger clone lies a single base off, so this may be a read error. The rearrangement joins TRBV5-1 to TRBJ2-1; D may be TRBD2 (6 bases). The CDR3 is 14 amino acids. Germline V gene lookup returns CDR1 SGHRS and CDR2 YFSETQ. V lost 3 bases, J lost 3 bases, and 10 bases lay in between. CDR3 sequence: CASSYSGCYNEQFF. The CDR3 DNA is TGCGCCAGCAGCTATAGCGGTTGCTACAATGAGCAGTTCTTC.

This clonotype was detected ten times or more. V is TRBV12-3 or TRBV12-4 and J is TRBJ2-1, with a weak D call TRBD1 (5 bases). This CDR3 has 14 amino acids. V shed 5 bases and J shed 9 bases, with 17 bases lying between them. DNA of the CDR3: TGTGCCAGCAGTCATGGGCAGGGAATTCGTGAGCAGTTCTTC. Encoded protein: CASSHGQGIREQFF.

This clonotype came up many times. This chain uses TRBV10-3 with TRBJ2-5, with 10 bases aligning to TRBD2. The CDR3 runs to 17 residues. The germline V gene has CDR1 ENHRY and CDR2 SYGVKD. The ends lost 2 bases at V and 5 bases at J; junction bases unmatched: 11. The CDR3 DNA reads TGTGCCATCAGTGAGGCCCCCTCTAGCGGGGGAGACGAGACCCAGTACTTC. This encodes CAISEAPSSGGDETQYF.

This clonotype was found many times. The chain has TRBV11-2 and TRBJ1-2; 8 nucleotides agree with TRBD1. CDR3 length equals 16 residues. V was clipped by 2 bases and J by 6 bases; unmatched bases: 11. Germline values: CDR1 SGHAT, CDR2 FQNNGV. The CDR3 DNA follows: TGTGCCAGCAGCTTACGGGGGGCCGCGACAGGGGATGGCTACACCTTC. The encoded protein is CASSLRGAATGDGYTF.